Following are 13 T cell receptor beta chains from one sample sequenced in a study of regulatory T cells in long-lasting Graves disease. Regarding time point: persistent/refractory GD, antithyroid drugs over 5 years with positive TRAb. From PBMCs, RNA was extracted and then used to make the TCR library. Arm-PCR with iRepertoire HTBI primers amplified the CDR3 regions for these TCR beta libraries. MiXCR, applied by TCRdb to the multiplex PCR reads, yields one record per CDR3 protein. The sample carries 430,000 or so distinct CDR3 sequences, around 20% recorded once. Sequenced here: peripheral blood mononuclear cells (PBMCs), sampled when the disease was refractory, from a patient treated with antithyroid drugs. The receptors were gathered from a female donor with Graves disease.

This clonotype was counted many times. The chain is built from TRBV20-1 and TRBJ2-7, with D possibly TRBD2 on 6 matching bases. The V end lost 8 bases, the J end lost 3 bases, and 23 bases lay between the germline ends. Germline V gene lookup returns CDR1 DFQATT and CDR2 SNEGSKA (reference sequence). The CDR3 is 15 residues long. CDR3 residues: CSTFPGGRDFYEQYF. As DNA, the CDR3 is TGCAGTACGTTCCCCGGGGGAAGGGACTTCTACGAGCAGTACTTC.

The chain combines TRBV3-1 with TRBJ2-1; 11 nucleotides match TRBD2. V lost 1 base, J lost 7 bases, and 6 bases stayed unmatched. CDR1 LGHDT and CDR2 YNNKEL come from the germline V gene (reference sequence). This CDR3 region has 16 residues. The CDR3, as DNA: TGTGCCAGCAGCCAAGGTTGGAGGACTAGCGGGAATGAGCAGTTCTTC. Amino acid sequence: CASSQGWRTSGNEQFF.

The V and J genes are TRBV29-1 and TRBJ2-2; 7 bases align to TRBD2. The CDR3 has 13 residues. V dropped 7 bases and J dropped 8; count of bases not matched to a gene: 10. Germline CDR1 and CDR2: SQVTM and ANQGSEA. CDR3 protein: CSGGLGRTGELFF. The CDR3 DNA is TGCAGCGGAGGACTAGGACGGACTGGGGAGCTGTTTTTT.

In its sample, this clonotype was seen many times. J is TRBJ2-5 and V is TRBV6-1; the match to TRBD1 covers 8 bases. Germline CDR1 and CDR2: MNHNS and SASEGT. With V trimmed by 2 bases and J by 5 bases, 7 bases remained unmatched. CDR3 length: 15 residues. As DNA, the CDR3 is TGTGCCAGCAGTGAACTAGGACAGGGTCAGGAGACCCAGTACTTC. Translation gives CASSELGQGQETQYF.

This chain connects TRBV9 to TRBJ2-1; TRBD2 matches at 9 bases. Trimming cost V 3 bases and J 3 bases; bases outside gene matches: 4. CDR3 length equals 15 residues. Per the germline V gene, CDR1 is SGDLS and CDR2 is YYNGEE. The CDR3 loop is CASSARLADYNEQFF. CDR3 bases: TGTGCCAGCAGCGCCCGACTAGCGGACTACAATGAGCAGTTCTTC.

The chain joins TRBV11-2 to TRBJ2-1, with 12 bases aligning to TRBD2. The CDR3 has 17 amino acids. Germline V gene lookup returns CDR1 SGHAT and CDR2 FQNNGV. V trimming: 7 bases; J trimming: 5 bases; junction bases outside the gene matches: 12. In DNA, the CDR3 is TGTGCCAGCACTCGGACTAGCGGGACCATTAGTCACAATGAGCAGTTCTTC. Protein product: CASTRTSGTISHNEQFF.

This clonotype was seen more than once but under ten times. The gene calls are TRBV28 and TRBJ1-2; D ambiguous. Germline V gene lookup returns CDR1 MDHEN and CDR2 SYDVKM. The CDR3 contains 13 residues. V lost 3 bases, J lost 0 bases, and 5 bases lay in between. CDR3 in amino acids: CASSFRTNYGYTF. Written as DNA, the CDR3 is TGTGCCAGCAGTTTTCGGACTAACTATGGCTACACCTTC.

A single count supports this clonotype. The chain employs TRBV9 and TRBJ2-6, with a possible D match to TRBD2 (7 bases). The CDR3 spans 16 residues. Germline V gene data show CDR1 as SGDLS and CDR2 as YYNGEE. With 4 bases removed from V and 4 bases from J, the gap between germline ends came to 15 bases. CDR3 DNA sequence: TGTGCCAGCAGCACAGACGGGGGGCTAGGGGCCAACGTCCTGACTTTC. Amino acid sequence: CASSTDGGLGANVLTF.

The chain is built from TRBV15 and TRBJ1-5, with D unresolved. V lost 0 bases to trimming and J lost 7 bases, with 10 bases between them. This CDR3 region has 14 residues. Per germline, CDR1 LNHNV and CDR2 YYDKDF (reference sequence). This chain's CDR3 is CATSRDLLFQPQHF. CDR3 nucleotide sequence: TGTGCCACCAGCAGAGATCTTTTATTCCAGCCCCAGCATTTT.

The CDR3 here is CAWSPGLSEQYF. CDR3 coding DNA: TGTGCCTGGAGTCCAGGTCTATCCGAGCAGTACTTC. The chain combines TRBV30 with TRBJ2-7; D call uncertain. This CDR3 has 12 residues. Trimming pared 2 bases from V and 6 bases from J, leaving 11 bases between. The germline gives CDR1 GTSNPN, CDR2 SVGIG (reference sequence).

This clonotype has ten or more counts. The rearrangement uses TRBV11-2 and TRBJ1-1; no definite D call. Germline V gene sequence: CDR1 SGHAT, CDR2 FQNNGV. V was clipped by 1 base and J by 4 bases, with 10 bases between them. The CDR3 loop spans 14 amino acids. This CDR3 reads CASSLGPRGTEAFF. CDR3 nucleotide sequence: TGTGCCAGCAGCTTAGGACCACGGGGCACTGAAGCTTTCTTT.

The chain carries TRBV20-1 and TRBJ1-4; D not resolved. The V end was cut by 0 bases, the J end by 4 bases, with 12 bases between. Germline V gives CDR1 DFQATT, CDR2 SNEGSKA (reference sequence). CDR3 length: 15 residues. The CDR3 DNA reads TGCAGTGCTAGAGATAGGCAGAAGATTAATGAAAAACTGTTTTTT. Its translation: CSARDRQKINEKLFF.

This clonotype was detected ten times or more. CDR3 sequence reads: CASSEFPEETQYF. CDR3 nucleotides: TGTGCCAGCAGTGAATTTCCGGAAGAGACCCAGTACTTC. V and J are TRBV2 and TRBJ2-5, with D uncertain. The germline V gene has CDR1 SNHLY and CDR2 FYNNEI. Trimming removed 2 bases from V and 3 bases from J, with 7 bases in between. The CDR3 sequence is 13 residues long.